The 17 T cell receptor beta chains reported below all come from one sample, sequenced in a study of blood T cell repertoires in COVID-19. Assay: immunoSEQ multiplex PCR; the TCRdb copy retains only in-frame clones and omits some. Of around 400,000 clones in the sample, around 87% were seen once. The sequencing input was peripheral blood. These receptors all come from a woman aged 55-69 years with COVID-19, enrolled during active disease.

The chain has TRBV7-3 and TRBJ2-7; 7 nucleotides align to TRBD2. Germline V gene data show CDR1 as SGHTA and CDR2 as FQGTGA. The length of the CDR3 is 14 residues. V gave up 4 bases and J gave up 3 bases; unmatched junction bases: 6. CDR3 residues: CASSYWAGDYEQYF. CDR3 sequence (DNA): TGTGCCAGCAGCTATTGGGCGGGGGACTACGAGCAGTACTTC. The variable domain in full, completed from reference TRBV7-3 and TRBJ2-7, reads GAGVSQTPSNKVTEKGKYVELRCDPISGHTALYWYRQSLGQGPEFLIYFQGTGAADDSGLPNDRFFAVRPEGSVSTLKIQRTERGDSAVYLCASSYWAGDYEQYFGPGTRLTVT.

This chain joins TRBV27 and TRBJ1-4; 10 bases are shared with TRBD1. Per germline, CDR1 MNHEY and CDR2 SMNVEV (reference sequence). Losses at the gene ends were 6 bases for V and 7 bases for J; bases not matched to a gene: 8. This CDR3 has 15 residues. This chain's CDR3 is CASRKPGQGSEKLFF. CDR3 sequence (DNA): TGTGCCAGCAGAAAACCGGGACAGGGGAGTGAAAAACTGTTTTTT.

In this sample, this clone turned up a few times. The chain couples TRBV5-1 to TRBJ2-2; D may be TRBD2 (5 bases). CDR1 and CDR2 from the germline V gene are SGHRS and YFSETQ. The germline V and J ends were trimmed by 3 bases and 6 bases, with 21 bases remaining between them. The CDR3 runs to 17 residues. The CDR3 protein is CASSSGVAMRVAGELFF. CDR3 sequence (DNA): TGCGCCAGCAGCTCTGGTGTAGCGATGAGGGTGGCCGGGGAGCTGTTTTTT.

The chain combines TRBV6-5 with TRBJ1-3; D is unclear. Germline lookup yields CDR1 MNHEY and CDR2 SVGAGI. The V end was cut by 6 bases, the J end by 4 bases, with 16 bases between. This CDR3 region has 15 residues. CDR3 region: CASSRLATGGNTIYF. The CDR3, as DNA: TGTGCCAGCAGCCGACTTGCGACGGGAGGAAACACCATATATTTT.

The chain joins TRBV3-1 (or the pseudogene TRBV3-2) to TRBJ2-7, with 9 positions matching TRBD2. V was clipped by 0 bases and J by 6 bases; unmatched bases: 9. Germline CDR1 and CDR2: LGHDT and YNNKEL (reference sequence). The CDR3 consists of 16 residues. DNA for the CDR3: TGTGCCAGCAGCCAAGATCCACCGGGACTAGCCAGCGAGCAGTACTTC. Protein: CASSQDPPGLASEQYF.

The gene calls are TRBV19 and TRBJ2-3, with 7 bases that match TRBD1. The CDR3 loop spans 19 amino acids. V shed 3 bases and J 0 bases; nucleotides not matched to a gene: 15. In germline, CDR1 is LNHDA, CDR2 SQIVND (reference sequence). The CDR3 sequence is CASSIPRKNRGPSTDTQYF. CDR3 nucleotide sequence: TGTGCCAGTAGTATCCCCCGTAAAAACAGGGGACCCAGCACAGATACGCAGTATTTT. Together with reference TRBV19 and TRBJ2-3, the CDR3 gives the full variable domain: DGGITQSPKYLFRKEGQNVTLSCEQNLNHDAMYWYRQDPGQGLRLIYYSQIVNDFQKGDIAEGYSVSREKKESFPLTVTSAQKNPTAFYLCASSIPRKNRGPSTDTQYFGPGTRLTVL.

A single count supports this clone. Here the CDR3 reads CASSEWRGGVRRSKNIQYF. Here the CDR3 DNA reads TGTGCCAGCAGTGAATGGCGGGGGGGAGTCCGGAGATCCAAAAACATTCAGTACTTC. The chain joins TRBV2 to TRBJ2-4, with 9 positions matching TRBD2. Germline V lookup: CDR1 SNHLY, CDR2 FYNNEI. V dropped 2 bases and J dropped 2; count of bases not matched to a gene: 13. The CDR3 is 19 residues long.

The chain has TRBV5-1 and TRBJ2-1, with 14 bases lining up with TRBD2. The CDR3 loop spans 16 amino acids. Trimming at V came to 3 bases and at J to 9 bases, leaving 8 bases not matched to a gene. Germline V gene sequence: CDR1 SGHRS, CDR2 YFSETQ. This CDR3 reads CASSWTSGGLGGEQFF. The CDR3 DNA is TGCGCCAGCAGCTGGACTAGCGGGGGGCTGGGTGGTGAGCAGTTCTTC. Full variable domain (outside the CDR3, taken from reference TRBV5-1 and TRBJ2-1): KAGVTQTPRYLIKTRGQQVTLSCSPISGHRSVSWYQQTPGQGLQFLFEYFSETQRNKGNFPGRFSGRQFSNSRSEMNVSTLELGDSALYLCASSWTSGGLGGEQFFGPGTRLTVL.

The chain recombines TRBV7-9 with TRBJ1-3; D gene unclear. This CDR3 spans 14 amino acids. V lost 2 bases and J lost 4, with 9 bases in between. Germline V gene sequence: CDR1 SEHNR, CDR2 FQNEAQ (reference sequence). CDR3 loop: CASSLTSGGNTIYF. In DNA form, the CDR3 reads TGTGCCAGCAGCTTAACCTCGGGGGGAAACACCATATATTTT.

The V and J genes are TRBV5-4 and TRBJ1-3, with D possibly matching TRBD1 (6 bases). The germline gives CDR1 SGHNT, CDR2 YYREEE (reference sequence). V gave up 4 bases and J gave up 1 base, with 9 bases separating them. This CDR3 spans 14 amino acids. The CDR3 spells CASSQTGSGNTIYF. CDR3 sequence (DNA): TGTGCCAGCAGCCAGACAGGATCTGGAAACACCATATATTTT.

This chain links TRBV29-1 with TRBJ2-7, with TRBD1 matching 9 bases. The germline CDR1 and CDR2 sequences are SQVTM and ANQGSEA. V trimming: 6 bases; J trimming: 3 bases; junction bases outside the gene matches: 9. The CDR3 runs 14 residues. CDR3 nucleotides: TGCAGCGTAGGACCGGGACAGGGAGTCTACGAGCAGTACTTC. Amino acid sequence: CSVGPGQGVYEQYF.

The rearrangement uses TRBV7-8 and TRBJ1-1, with 7 positions matching TRBD1. The J segment lost 1 base and the V segment lost 5 bases, leaving 4 bases of the junction unmatched. This CDR3 has 14 residues. Looked up from germline, CDR1 is SGHVS and CDR2 is FQNEAQ. In DNA form, the CDR3 reads TGTGCCAGCAGCGAACGGACAGGGAACACTGAAGCTTTCTTT. Encoded protein: CASSERTGNTEAFF.

The V call is TRBV6-4, the J call TRBJ1-6; D gene unclear. Germline V CDR1 and CDR2: MRHNA, SNTAGT. With 4 bases removed from V and 7 bases from J, the gap between germline ends came to 8 bases. The CDR3 length is 13 residues. CDR3 nucleotides: TGTGCCAGCAGTGTGGCCTCGAATTCACCCCTCCACTTT. Protein: CASSVASNSPLHF.

This clone has more than one count but fewer than ten. The V gene is TRBV6-1, the J gene TRBJ1-2; D is possibly TRBD1 (5 bases). Per the germline V gene, CDR1 is MNHNS and CDR2 is SASEGT. V dropped 2 bases and J dropped 4 bases, with 11 bases sitting between them. This CDR3 is built from 14 residues. The DNA of the CDR3 is TGTGCCAGCAGTGAAATGGGACTGAGCTATGGCTACACCTTC. As protein: CASSEMGLSYGYTF.

The chain employs TRBV6-6 and TRBJ2-3; perhaps TRBD1 as D (6 bases). CDR3 length: 13 amino acids. The germline V gene has CDR1 MNHNY and CDR2 SVGAGI (reference sequence). V lost 7 bases and J lost 6, with 14 bases in between. The chain's CDR3 is CASKRTRGDTQYF. In DNA, the CDR3 is TGTGCCAGCAAACGAACGAGGGGGGATACGCAGTATTTT.

This chain joins TRBV5-5 and TRBJ2-2; 8 bases line up with TRBD1. Germline V gene lookup returns CDR1 SGHKS and CDR2 YYEKEE (reference sequence). Trimming took 3 bases from V and 5 from J; bases not matched to a gene: 3. CDR3 length: 14 residues. CDR3 DNA sequence: TGTGCCAGCAGCTGGGACAGGCTAACCGGGGAGCTGTTTTTT. Translating gives CASSWDRLTGELFF.

The chain uses TRBV4-1 and TRBJ2-5; no clear D. CDR3 length: 13 residues. V lost 1 base to trimming and J lost 6 bases, with 9 bases between them. Per the germline V gene, CDR1 is MGHRA and CDR2 is YSYEKL. DNA of the CDR3: TGCGCCAGCAGCCAAGGAGCACTCCAGACCCAGTACTTC. Translating gives CASSQGALQTQYF.